The 8 T cell receptor beta chains below all came from one sample that was sequenced in a study of cytomegalovirus exposure and HLA in healthy donors. PCR employed 60 Vbeta and 13 Jbeta primers. Produced via immunoSEQ multiplex PCR; TCRdb's table is partial and in-frame only. Of more than 130,000 clones listed, roughly 79% were seen once; the top ten hold about 2.8%. The source material was PBMCs. The receptors derive from a male donor in good health and CMV-seronegative.

As for this clone: In the same sample, other DNA sequences code for this CDR3. This chain connects TRBV5-1 to TRBJ1-3, with D unclear. The V end was cut by 0 bases, the J end by 0 bases, with 7 bases between. The germline V gene encodes CDR1 SGHRS and CDR2 YFSETQ. This CDR3 contains 15 residues. The CDR3 spells CASSLGRPSGNTIYF. CDR3 nucleotide sequence: TGCGCCAGCAGCTTGGGGCGGCCCTCTGGAAACACCATATATTTT.

The CDR3, as DNA: TGTGCCAGCAGCTTGTCTGATGGCCCGGGAGGCTACACCTTC. This encodes CASSLSDGPGGYTF. This sequence joins TRBV5-5 and TRBJ1-2; D gene uncertain. The germline V gene encodes CDR1 SGHKS and CDR2 YYEKEE (reference sequence). CDR3 length: 14 residues. The V end was cut by 1 base, the J end by 8 bases, with 15 bases between.

This chain uses TRBV4-2 with TRBJ2-5, with 7 bases identical to TRBD2. CDR1 LGHNA and CDR2 YNFKEQ come from the germline V gene. Trimming cost V 3 bases and J 7 bases; bases outside gene matches: 2. The CDR3 has 12 residues. CDR3: CASSHWGGTQYF. The DNA for the CDR3 is TGTGCCAGCAGCCATTGGGGGGGGACCCAGTACTTC.

This clone was observed a handful of times. This chain uses TRBV10-3 with TRBJ1-2; 7 bases are shared with TRBD1. The germline gives CDR1 ENHRY, CDR2 SYGVKD. V shed 5 bases and J 8 bases; nucleotides not matched to a gene: 14. The CDR3 length is 15 residues. The DNA of the CDR3 is TGTGCCATCAGTCCAGGGGGAGACAGGGTTGGCGGCTACACCTTC. It encodes CAISPGGDRVGGYTF.

V usage is TRBV18 and J usage is TRBJ2-7; tentative D call: TRBD1 (6 bases). The V end was cut by 3 bases, the J end by 9 bases, with 12 bases between. Germline values: CDR1 KGHSH, CDR2 LQKENI. This CDR3 has 12 residues. CDR3 sequence (DNA): TGTGCCAGCTCACCCGAAGGGGGTCGGCAGTACTTC. Translating it yields CASSPEGGRQYF.

The V call is TRBV5-1, the J call TRBJ1-2; TRBD1 agrees at 10 bases. V was pared by 4 bases and J by 4 bases, with 13 bases of the junction left unmatched. The CDR3 loop spans 17 amino acids. Germline V gives CDR1 SGHRS, CDR2 YFSETQ. CDR3 protein: CASSPDPDRGRIYGYTF. CDR3 sequence (DNA): TGCGCCAGCAGCCCGGACCCCGACAGGGGGCGCATCTATGGCTACACCTTC.

V gene TRBV7-8 combines with J gene TRBJ2-7; 7 bases map to TRBD1. The trim removed 5 bases at V and 2 bases at J, leaving 6 bases unmatched. The CDR3 runs 14 residues. In germline, CDR1 is SGHVS, CDR2 FQNEAQ. The CDR3 coding sequence is TGTGCCAGCAGCCCAGACAGGGTCCCCTACGAGCAGTACTTC. This codes for CASSPDRVPYEQYF.

The rearrangement uses TRBV27 and TRBJ2-1, with 13 bases matching TRBD2. The trim removed 8 bases at V and 8 bases at J, leaving 6 bases unmatched. CDR3 size: 14 residues. CDR1 and CDR2 (germline): MNHEY, SMNVEV (reference sequence). The CDR3 region is CASGLAGVGYEQFF. The DNA for the CDR3 is TGTGCCAGCGGACTAGCGGGAGTAGGTTATGAGCAGTTCTTC.